The 6 T cell receptor beta chains reported below all come from one sample, sequenced in a study of shared clonotypes between healthy human individuals (dated by TCRdb to the early 2020s). Preparation of the library involved the immunoSEQ multiplex PCR assay. TCRdb stores this immuneACCESS table with in-frame sequences only. Part of the clones is absent; in the studies checked, under half of the shortfall reflects unresolved V genes, and no reason is known for the rest. This sample comprises 760,000 or so clones, about 96% of them detected only once. The top ten clones comprise less than 0.25% of the sample. CD8 naive samples consisted of CD45RO-negative cells that were positively selected for CCR7, yielding a CD45RA+CCR7+ population without TemRA cells. The specimen sequenced was naive CD8+ T cells sorted from blood. The intended sense of this specimen's cell subset or site label: CD45RA+CCR7+. These receptors all stem from a man aged 25-40 years in good health.

The rearrangement links TRBV11-2 to TRBJ2-5; possible D gene TRBD2, 6 bases. With 0 bases removed from V and 6 bases from J, the gap between germline ends came to 8 bases. This CDR3 region has 13 residues. The germline V gene has CDR1 SGHAT and CDR2 FQNNGV. CDR3 sequence reads: CASSLDGGKTQYF. The CDR3, as DNA: TGTGCCAGCAGCTTAGACGGCGGGAAGACCCAGTACTTC.

The gene calls are TRBV7-9 and TRBJ1-1; D gene ambiguous. CDR1 and CDR2 (germline): SEHNR, FQNEAQ (reference sequence). V was clipped by 2 bases and J by 10 bases, with 5 bases between them. The CDR3 has 10 residues. CDR3 in amino acids: CASSLLGAFF. CDR3 nucleotides: TGTGCCAGCAGCTTACTGGGAGCTTTCTTT.

The gene calls are TRBV29-1 and TRBJ1-1; D is unresolved. Germline-derived CDR1 and CDR2 are SQVTM and ANQGSEA. The CDR3 runs 13 residues. The ends were cut back, 0 bases at V and 1 base at J, with 6 bases in the middle. CDR3 protein: CSVEDRTNTEAFF. CDR3 DNA sequence: TGCAGCGTTGAAGACAGGACGAACACTGAAGCTTTCTTT.

Points on this clone: A read error may produce the germline difference seen at one junction end. Here the CDR3 reads CASSLGTGGPSTDTQYF. As DNA, the CDR3 is TGTGCTAGCAGCTTAGGGACTGGAGGGCCGAGCACAGATACGCAGTATTTT. The rearrangement uses TRBV7-7 and TRBJ2-3, with D perhaps matching TRBD2 (6 bases). Germline V gene sequence: CDR1 SSHAT, CDR2 FNYEAQ (reference sequence). The CDR3 contains 17 residues.

In the case of this clone: A read error may account for a junction end that differs from germline. The chain is built from TRBV15 and TRBJ2-7; 7 bases fit TRBD2. Germline V gene sequence: CDR1 LNHNV, CDR2 YYDKDF (reference sequence). The CDR3 is 13 residues long. In nucleotides, the CDR3 is TGTGCCACCAGCAGGGGAGGGACTTCCGACCGGGACTTC. Its protein product is CATSRGGTSDRDF.

The table lists this clone with a count of one. This chain joins TRBV7-9 and TRBJ2-6; weak D call: TRBD2 (5 bases). CDR3 length: 17 residues. V was clipped by 4 bases and J by 1 base, with 14 bases between them. Germline V gene lookup returns CDR1 SEHNR and CDR2 FQNEAQ (reference sequence). CDR3 sequence (DNA): TGTGCCAGCAGCTCCCACGGGGAAGGGTCTGGGGCCAACGTCCTGACTTTC. Translated: CASSSHGEGSGANVLTF.